These 24 T cell receptor beta chains originate from one sample sequenced in a study of blood T cell repertoires in COVID-19. TCRdb's copy holds only in-frame clones and misses some; the assay was immunoSEQ multiplex PCR. The sample yields 60,000 to 65,000 clones, around 90% seen once. Material: peripheral blood. The origin of the receptors is an elderly woman with active COVID-19.

The CDR3 here is CASGGGPNTQYF. CDR3 coding DNA: TGTGCCAGCGGGGGAGGGCCGAATACGCAGTATTTT. The chain joins TRBV3-1 (or the pseudogene TRBV3-2) to TRBJ2-3; TRBD2 aligns across 7 bases. Germline loops: CDR1 LGHDT, CDR2 YNNKEL (reference sequence). The CDR3 sequence is 12 residues long. Trimming removed 8 bases from V and 7 bases from J; junction bases left unmatched: 6.

J is TRBJ2-5 and V is TRBV19; 8 positions match TRBD2. Losses at the gene ends were 5 bases for V and 7 bases for J; bases not matched to a gene: 0. There are 11 residues in the CDR3. The germline V gene has CDR1 LNHDA and CDR2 SQIVND (reference sequence). The CDR3 region is CASSAGGTQYF. CDR3 DNA: TGTGCCAGTAGTGCGGGGGGGACCCAGTACTTC.

The chain has TRBV28 and TRBJ1-1, with D possibly being TRBD1 (6 bases). Trimming left V 3 bases short and J 4 bases short, with 15 bases between. Looked up from germline, CDR1 is MDHEN and CDR2 is SYDVKM. There are 15 residues in the CDR3. The CDR3 protein is CASSFLRGGSTEAFF. The CDR3 DNA sequence: TGTGCCAGCAGTTTCCTAAGGGGGGGAAGCACTGAAGCTTTCTTT.

The chain uses TRBV28 and TRBJ1-6, with D possibly being TRBD1 (5 bases). From germline, CDR1 is MDHEN and CDR2 SYDVKM. V was clipped by 5 bases and J by 9 bases, with 20 bases between them. CDR3 length: 16 residues. DNA for the CDR3: TGTGCCAGCAGTCTACGCTGGGGGGTGGGTGGTTCACCCCTCCACTTT. It is translated as CASSLRWGVGGSPLHF.

J is TRBJ1-4 and V is TRBV7-9, with D possibly TRBD1 on 5 matching bases. The CDR3 covers 13 residues. Germline V gives CDR1 SEHNR, CDR2 FQNEAQ (reference sequence). V was trimmed by 4 bases and J by 8 bases, leaving 11 bases between them. This chain's CDR3 is CASSSTVTEKLFF. The CDR3 bases are TGTGCCAGCAGCTCGACAGTTACCGAAAAACTGTTTTTT.

V and J are TRBV9 and TRBJ2-3; 15 nucleotides agree with TRBD2. The CDR3 runs to 16 residues. Germline-derived CDR1 and CDR2 are SGDLS and YYNGEE. Losses at the gene ends were 4 bases for V and 6 bases for J; bases not matched to a gene: 6. CDR3 sequence (DNA): TGTGCCAGCAGCCCCCGAGGGACTAGCGGGGGGGATACGCAGTATTTT. Translation gives CASSPRGTSGGDTQYF.

The chain recombines TRBV7-9 with TRBJ2-5, with TRBD2 matching 7 bases. The junction had 2 bases not matched to a gene; V was cut back by 5 bases and J by 5 bases. This CDR3 spans 12 amino acids. Per germline, CDR1 SEHNR and CDR2 FQNEAQ (reference sequence). The chain's CDR3 is CASSISGETQYF. As DNA, the CDR3 is TGTGCCAGCAGCATTAGCGGGGAGACCCAGTACTTC.

The CDR3 DNA reads TGTGCCAGCAGCCCCTACAGGGGTGCGGACTATGGCTACACCTTC. The encoded protein is CASSPYRGADYGYTF. V and J are TRBV11-2 and TRBJ1-2; TRBD1 agrees at 7 bases. Germline-derived CDR1 and CDR2 are SGHAT and FQNNGV. Unmatched junction bases numbered 9, after V lost 5 bases and J lost 3 bases. The CDR3 spans 15 residues.

The V gene is TRBV28, the J gene TRBJ2-4; 7 bases agree with TRBD1. The CDR3 sequence is 14 residues long. Germline V gives CDR1 MDHEN, CDR2 SYDVKM. Trimming took 5 bases from V and 6 from J; bases not matched to a gene: 7. As DNA, the CDR3 is TGTGCCAGCAGTACAACACGACAGGGAAACATTCAGTACTTC. Translating it yields CASSTTRQGNIQYF. Using reference TRBV28 and TRBJ2-4 for the parts outside the CDR3, the full variable domain is DVKVTQSSRYLVKRTGEKVFLECVQDMDHENMFWYRQDPGLGLRLIYFSYDVKMKEKGDIPEGYSVSREKKERFSLILESASTNQTSMYLCASSTTRQGNIQYFGAGTRLSVL.

The sample holds one count of this clone. The gene calls are TRBV21-1 and TRBJ1-1; TRBD1, the D gene given by the table, was not confirmed from the DNA. TRBV21-1 represents a pseudogene. The CDR3 has 14 residues. The CDR3 spells CASNLQGAPTEAFF. For the CDR3, the DNA is TGTGCCAGCAACCTGCAGGGGGCGCCCACTGAAGCTTTCTTT.

The chain links TRBV28 to TRBJ2-7, with TRBD2 identical over 15 bases. V shed 4 bases and J 2 bases; nucleotides not matched to a gene: 9. The CDR3 is 18 amino acids. Germline V lookup: CDR1 MDHEN, CDR2 SYDVKM. The CDR3 DNA reads TGTGCCAGCAGTTCACCGGGGACTAGCGGGAGGCCTGCCTACGAGCAGTACTTC. It specifies CASSSPGTSGRPAYEQYF.

This sequence joins TRBV5-1 and TRBJ2-3; 7 bases agree with TRBD2. This CDR3 contains 16 residues. Germline V gene data show CDR1 as SGHRS and CDR2 as YFSETQ. With 0 bases clipped from V and 0 bases from J, the junction kept 4 bases outside the gene matches. CDR3 sequence (DNA): TGCGCCAGCAGCTTGGGCTCGCGGGAGAGCACAGATACGCAGTATTTT. This codes for CASSLGSRESTDTQYF.

The chain links TRBV7-2 to TRBJ2-2; D might be TRBD1 (5 bases). Trimming took off 4 bases at V and 4 bases at J, with 13 bases between the two ends. Germline V gene lookup returns CDR1 SGHTA and CDR2 FQGNSA. CDR3 length: 15 residues. The CDR3 loop is CASSSQRQFTGELFF. Written as DNA, the CDR3 is TGTGCCAGCAGCTCGCAGAGACAGTTCACCGGGGAGCTGTTTTTT.

J is TRBJ2-5 and V is TRBV4-1, with TRBD2 identical over 8 bases. V shed 0 bases and J 4 bases; nucleotides not matched to a gene: 13. The CDR3 totals 18 residues. CDR1 and CDR2 from the germline V gene are MGHRA and YSYEKL. The CDR3 is CASSQDRRLRTSIETQYF. CDR3 sequence (DNA): TGCGCCAGCAGCCAAGATAGGCGCCTGAGGACTAGCATAGAGACCCAGTACTTC.

The V call is TRBV7-9, the J call TRBJ1-5; D gene uncertain. CDR1 is SEHNR and CDR2 is FQNEAQ in the germline V gene (reference sequence). Trimming removed 3 bases from V and 2 bases from J, with 8 bases in between. This CDR3 region has 14 residues. CDR3 nucleotide sequence: TGTGCCAGCAGCTTCGGCAGCGGCAATCAGCCCCAGCATTTT. Protein: CASSFGSGNQPQHF.

The sample holds a few counts of this clone. The chain joins TRBV4-2 to TRBJ1-5, with 10 bases lining up with TRBD1. Losses at the gene ends were 2 bases for V and 2 bases for J; bases not matched to a gene: 6. In germline, CDR1 is LGHNA, CDR2 YNFKEQ. The CDR3 spans 17 residues. The CDR3 DNA reads as TGTGCCAGCAGCCAAACCGGGGGGACAGGGGGCAATCAGCCCCAGCATTTT. Its translation: CASSQTGGTGGNQPQHF.

The V and J genes are TRBV2 and TRBJ1-2, with TRBD1 matching 7 bases. The CDR3 sequence is 13 residues long. CDR1 is SNHLY and CDR2 is FYNNEI in the germline V gene. The V gene end was trimmed by 10 bases and the J gene end by 2 bases; junction bases not matched to a gene: 7. The DNA of the CDR3 is TGTGCCACCAGGGAGGGGGCAAACTATGGCTACACCTTC. This gives the protein CATREGANYGYTF.

J is TRBJ1-1 and V is TRBV29-1, with TRBD1 matching over 7 bases. Germline CDR1 is SQVTM and CDR2 is ANQGSEA. The ends lost 8 bases at V and 1 base at J; junction bases unmatched: 4. The CDR3 covers 12 residues. DNA for the CDR3: TGCAGCACAAGACAGGGGAACACTGAAGCTTTCTTT. Its translation: CSTRQGNTEAFF. The full variable domain, in which reference TRBV29-1 and TRBJ1-1 provide the parts outside the CDR3, is SAVISQKPSRDICQRGTSLTIQCQVDSQVTMMFWYRQQPGQSLTLIATANQGSEATYESGFVIDKFPISRPNLTFSTLTVSNMSPEDSSIYLCSTRQGNTEAFFGQGTRLTVV.

The CDR3 loop is CASSLGRAGEYEQFF. The CDR3 region has the DNA TGTGCCAGCAGCTTGGGTAGAGCGGGAGAGTATGAGCAGTTCTTC. The V gene is TRBV5-4, the J gene TRBJ2-1, with 8 bases lining up with TRBD2. From germline, CDR1 is SGHNT and CDR2 YYREEE (reference sequence). This CDR3 has 15 amino acids. With 0 bases clipped from V and 8 bases from J, the junction kept 7 bases outside the gene matches.

This chain joins TRBV30 and TRBJ2-5; 7 nucleotides line up with TRBD1. This CDR3 is 12 amino acids long. Germline trimming cut 2 bases from V and 5 bases from J; bases unmatched to any gene: 2. Germline lookup yields CDR1 GTSNPN and CDR2 SVGIG (reference sequence). The chain's CDR3 is CAWSPRGETQYF. The CDR3 DNA follows: TGTGCCTGGAGTCCCAGGGGGGAGACCCAGTACTTC.

The CDR3 sequence: CASSLEPGDFYNEQFF. In nucleotides, the CDR3 is TGCGCCAGCAGCTTGGAACCAGGGGATTTCTACAATGAGCAGTTCTTC. The chain carries TRBV5-1 and TRBJ2-1, with D possibly matching TRBD1 (6 bases). The CDR3 length is 16 residues. The germline V and J ends were trimmed by 0 bases and 3 bases, with 13 bases remaining between them. Germline V gene lookup returns CDR1 SGHRS and CDR2 YFSETQ.

The rearrangement uses TRBV6-4 and TRBJ2-1; the match to TRBD2 covers 7 bases. The CDR3 contains 17 residues. The V and J ends lost 5 bases and 5 bases, in that order; junction bases with no gene match: 15. From germline, CDR1 is MRHNA and CDR2 SNTAGT. The CDR3: CASSPEASSGLNNEQFF. CDR3 nucleotides: TGTGCCAGCAGTCCCGAAGCTTCTAGCGGACTCAACAATGAGCAGTTCTTC.

J is TRBJ1-2 and V is TRBV7-9, with 8 bases aligning to TRBD1. CDR1 SEHNR and CDR2 FQNEAQ come from the germline V gene (reference sequence). This CDR3 comprises 14 residues. J gave up 8 bases and V 3 bases, and 8 bases lay outside the gene matches. The CDR3 region is CASSLSDRERGYTF. The CDR3 DNA reads TGTGCCAGCAGCTTGTCGGACAGGGAACGGGGCTACACCTTC.

This clone was seen a single time. V gene TRBV2 combines with J gene TRBJ1-2; the match to TRBD1 covers 7 bases. The CDR3 extends over 18 amino acids. J lost 8 bases, V lost 1 base, and 19 bases had no gene match. CDR1 and CDR2 (germline): SNHLY, FYNNEI. The CDR3 DNA is TGTGCCAGCAGTGAAGGAATAGGGGGCCCGGGTGGTTTGGACGGCTACACCTTC. Its translation is CASSEGIGGPGGLDGYTF.